The 32 T cell receptor beta chains presented below share a single source sample, sequenced in a study of blood T cell repertoires in COVID-19. TCRdb's table, derived via immunoSEQ multiplex PCR, lists solely in-frame clones and lacks some. The sample lists just over 300,000 clones, roughly 86% occurring once. Material for sequencing was PBMCs or T cells enriched from blood (not recorded which). Receptors originate from a woman under 30 who had recovered from COVID-19.

The chain carries TRBV6-5 and TRBJ2-5; the match to TRBD2 covers 7 bases. Germline lookup yields CDR1 MNHEY and CDR2 SVGAGI. V trimming: 7 bases; J trimming: 5 bases; junction bases outside the gene matches: 13. The CDR3 consists of 15 residues. The CDR3 region has the DNA TGTGCCAGCACTTATTACGCGGGAGAGAAGGAGACCCAGTACTTC. This sequence encodes CASTYYAGEKETQYF.

This chain links TRBV5-4 with TRBJ2-5, with 11 positions matching TRBD2. The CDR3 loop spans 15 amino acids. V dropped 4 bases and J dropped 4; count of bases not matched to a gene: 6. Germline CDR1 reads SGHNT; CDR2 reads YYREEE (reference sequence). In nucleotides, the CDR3 is TGTGCCAGCAGCCTGGCTGGACTAGCGGGAGAGACCCAGTACTTC. It specifies CASSLAGLAGETQYF. The full variable domain, completed using reference TRBV5-4 and TRBJ2-5, is ETGVTQSPTHLIKTRGQQVTLRCSSQSGHNTVSWYQQALGQGPQFIFQYYREEENGRGNFPPRFSGLQFPNYSSELNVNALELDDSALYLCASSLAGLAGETQYFGPGTRLLVL.

J is TRBJ1-2 and V is TRBV2; weak D call: TRBD1 (6 bases). From germline, CDR1 is SNHLY and CDR2 FYNNEI. V lost 7 bases and J lost 5, with 20 bases in between. The CDR3 runs 15 residues. This chain's CDR3 is CASTRRDTGIYGYTF. Written as DNA, the CDR3 is TGTGCCAGCACTCGACGGGACACGGGGATTTATGGCTACACCTTC.

The chain links TRBV14 to TRBJ1-1; 7 nucleotides align to TRBD1. The CDR3 is made up of 13 amino acids. V lost 4 bases and J lost 10; bases outside the gene matches: 9. In germline, CDR1 is SGHDN, CDR2 FVKESK. The CDR3 coding sequence is TGTGCCAGCAGCCCCCGGACAGGCTCCCTAGCTTTCTTT. Amino acids: CASSPRTGSLAFF.

The chain is built from TRBV13 and TRBJ1-2, with 7 positions matching TRBD1. The CDR3 sequence is 14 residues long. V lost 4 bases, J lost 2 bases, and 4 bases stayed unmatched. Germline-derived CDR1 and CDR2 are PRHDT and FYEKMQ (reference sequence). The CDR3 nucleotides read TGTGCCAGCAGCTCGAACAGGGGAAACTATGGCTACACCTTC. Translating it yields CASSSNRGNYGYTF.

V usage is TRBV7-9 and J usage is TRBJ2-3; tentative D call: TRBD1 (5 bases). CDR1 and CDR2 from the germline V gene are SEHNR and FQNEAQ (reference sequence). Between the trimmed V and J ends, which lost 3 bases and 4 bases, there was a span of 17 bases. The CDR3 has 16 residues. CDR3 region: CASSFAFTGPSDTQYF. The CDR3 DNA reads TGTGCCAGCAGCTTTGCTTTTACAGGTCCGTCAGATACGCAGTATTTT. The full variable domain, in which reference TRBV7-9 and TRBJ2-3 provide the parts outside the CDR3, is DTGVSQNPRHKITKRGQNVTFRCDPISEHNRLYWYRQTLGQGPEFLTYFQNEAQLEKSRLLSDRFSAERPKGSFSTLEIQRTEQGDSAMYLCASSFAFTGPSDTQYFGPGTRLTVL.

The J gene is TRBJ1-4, the V gene TRBV6-5, with D hard to call. Trimming stripped 4 bases from V and 0 bases from J, with 12 bases between. This CDR3 spans 16 amino acids. CDR1 and CDR2 (germline): MNHEY, SVGAGI. In nucleotides, the CDR3 is TGTGCCAGCAGTTCGGCCCTGACTCCAACTAATGAAAAACTGTTTTTT. It specifies CASSSALTPTNEKLFF.

This clone was counted a few times. J is TRBJ1-1 and V is TRBV19, with unresolved D. This CDR3 comprises 14 residues. V lost 1 base to trimming and J lost 5 bases, with 11 bases between them. Germline assignment: CDR1 LNHDA and CDR2 SQIVND (reference sequence). The CDR3 DNA is TGTGCCAGTAGTATAGGAGCTCCCCGGACTGAAGCTTTCTTT. This encodes CASSIGAPRTEAFF.

The V call is TRBV28, the J call TRBJ2-3; 15 bases align to TRBD2. With V trimmed by 6 bases and J by 3 bases, 13 bases remained unmatched. This CDR3 contains 19 residues. Per the germline V gene, CDR1 is MDHEN and CDR2 is SYDVKM. The CDR3 DNA follows: TGTGCCAGCAGGCAGGGACTAGCGGGAGGTCCAGGCCCAACAGATACGCAGTATTTT. This translates into CASRQGLAGGPGPTDTQYF.

The chain employs TRBV7-6 and TRBJ2-3, with unresolved D. The CDR3 length is 17 residues. Trimming removed 1 base from V and 0 bases from J, with 14 bases in between. Germline assignment: CDR1 SGHVS and CDR2 FNYEAQ. The CDR3 loop reads CASSLGLDSSSTDTQYF. CDR3 bases: TGTGCCAGCAGCTTAGGTTTAGACTCTTCTAGCACAGATACGCAGTATTTT. Full variable domain (missing parts from reference TRBV7-6 and TRBJ2-3): GAGVSQSPRYKVTKRGQDVALRCDPISGHVSLYWYRQALGQGPEFLTYFNYEAQQDKSGLPNDRFSAERPEGSISTLTIQRTEQRDSAMYRCASSLGLDSSSTDTQYFGPGTRLTVL.

This clone was seen a handful of times. V gene TRBV7-9 combines with J gene TRBJ2-2; D not resolved. The V gene's germline CDR1 is SEHNR and CDR2 FQNEAQ (reference sequence). Trimming left V 2 bases short and J 5 bases short, with 6 bases between. This CDR3 is built from 13 residues. CDR3 sequence reads: CASSLLDTGELFF. The CDR3 DNA sequence: TGTGCCAGCAGCTTATTAGATACCGGGGAGCTGTTTTTT.

The chain recombines TRBV5-6 with TRBJ1-5; D may be TRBD1 (6 bases). This CDR3 spans 14 amino acids. With 0 bases removed from V and 5 bases from J, the gap between germline ends came to 9 bases. CDR1 and CDR2 from the germline V gene are SGHDT and YYEEEE. Here the CDR3 reads CASSLAGAHQPQHF. For the CDR3, the DNA is TGTGCCAGCAGCTTGGCAGGGGCACATCAGCCCCAGCATTTT.

The V and J genes are TRBV21-1 and TRBJ2-7; TRBD2, the table's D call, was not compared with the DNA. TRBV21-1 represents a pseudogene. This CDR3 has 19 amino acids. The CDR3 DNA follows: TGTGCCAGCAGAGATTCAACCCGCCGGACTAGCGATAACTCCTACGAGCAGTACTTC. It specifies CASRDSTRRTSDNSYEQYF.

The V call is TRBV13, the J call TRBJ1-1; TRBD1 agrees at 8 bases. The J segment lost 1 base and the V segment lost 3 bases, leaving 4 bases of the junction unmatched. The CDR3 length is 15 residues. Germline lookup yields CDR1 PRHDT and CDR2 FYEKMQ (reference sequence). The CDR3 DNA reads as TGTGCCAGCAGCTTGAACAGGGGGGCGAACACTGAAGCTTTCTTT. Its protein is CASSLNRGANTEAFF.

This sequence joins TRBV7-9 and TRBJ2-5; D remains unclear. The ends were cut back, 1 base at V and 5 bases at J, with 11 bases in the middle. CDR3 size: 14 residues. CDR1 is SEHNR and CDR2 is FQNEAQ in the germline V gene (reference sequence). Here the CDR3 reads CASSLGGRPETQYF. The DNA for the CDR3 is TGTGCCAGCAGCTTAGGCGGTCGGCCGGAGACCCAGTACTTC. Full variable domain (rest looked up from reference TRBV7-9 and TRBJ2-5): DTGVSQNPRHKITKRGQNVTFRCDPISEHNRLYWYRQTLGQGPEFLTYFQNEAQLEKSRLLSDRFSAERPKGSFSTLEIQRTEQGDSAMYLCASSLGGRPETQYFGPGTRLLVL.

The gene calls are TRBV2 and TRBJ2-5, with 10 bases aligning to TRBD1. V trimming: 7 bases; J trimming: 5 bases; junction bases outside the gene matches: 7. The CDR3 covers 14 residues. The V gene's germline CDR1 is SNHLY and CDR2 FYNNEI. The CDR3 spells CASTVDRGFETQYF. As DNA, the CDR3 is TGTGCCAGCACGGTGGACAGGGGGTTTGAGACCCAGTACTTC.

The V gene is TRBV4-2, the J gene TRBJ1-1; D is unclear. Germline V lookup: CDR1 LGHNA, CDR2 YNFKEQ. CDR3 length: 15 amino acids. V lost 0 bases to trimming and J lost 9 bases, with 17 bases between them. The CDR3 is CASSQEARQDLKAFF. In nucleotides, the CDR3 is TGTGCCAGCAGCCAAGAGGCTCGGCAGGATCTAAAAGCTTTCTTT.

The rearrangement uses TRBV7-9 and TRBJ2-5; 7 bases map to TRBD2. The CDR3 has 16 amino acids. Germline V lookup: CDR1 SEHNR, CDR2 FQNEAQ (reference sequence). The junction had 14 bases not matched to a gene; V was cut back by 5 bases and J by 5 bases. The CDR3 protein is CASSPGRAERRETQYF. CDR3 DNA: TGTGCCAGCAGCCCGGGGAGGGCGGAACGCCGGGAGACCCAGTACTTC.

The genes are TRBV5-4 and TRBJ2-3, with D tentatively TRBD2 (5 bases). CDR1 is SGHNT and CDR2 is YYREEE in the germline V gene (reference sequence). V was clipped by 0 bases and J by 4 bases, with 12 bases between them. The CDR3 loop spans 15 amino acids. The CDR3, as DNA: TGTGCCAGCAGCTTGGTTCGGGATGGGGCAGATACGCAGTATTTT. Its translation is CASSLVRDGADTQYF.

The chain links TRBV7-9 to TRBJ1-2; 7 bases line up with TRBD1. Germline assignment: CDR1 SEHNR and CDR2 FQNEAQ (reference sequence). V lost 2 bases to trimming and J lost 6 bases; unmatched junction nucleotides: 3. The length of the CDR3 is 13 residues. Here the CDR3 DNA reads TGTGCCAGCAGCTTATTACAGGGGCATGGCTACACCTTC. As protein: CASSLLQGHGYTF.

V and J are TRBV28 and TRBJ1-3; the match to TRBD1 covers 8 bases. Germline-derived CDR1 and CDR2 are MDHEN and SYDVKM. The CDR3 has 15 residues. J was trimmed by 8 bases and V by 3 bases; bases with no gene match: 9. The CDR3 sequence is CASSFPGGRRDTIYF. The CDR3 region has the DNA TGTGCCAGCAGTTTTCCAGGGGGCCGTCGGGACACCATATATTTT.

The chain has TRBV19 and TRBJ2-5, with 7 bases that match TRBD2. V was pared by 4 bases and J by 3 bases, with 8 bases of the junction left unmatched. The length of the CDR3 is 15 residues. CDR1 LNHDA and CDR2 SQIVND come from the germline V gene (reference sequence). CDR3: CASSSSVAGEETQYF. CDR3 DNA: TGTGCCAGTAGTAGCTCCGTGGCGGGAGAAGAGACCCAGTACTTC.

The V call is TRBV30, the J call TRBJ2-5; TRBD1 aligns across 10 bases. V trimming: 1 base; J trimming: 5 bases; junction bases outside the gene matches: 7. There are 15 residues in the CDR3. From germline, CDR1 is GTSNPN and CDR2 SVGIG (reference sequence). The CDR3 DNA reads TGTGCCTGGAGTGACCCGACAGGGGGCGGGGAGACCCAGTACTTC. It codes for CAWSDPTGGGETQYF.

This chain's CDR3 is CAIRGTGETSGGKRSYNEQFF. The CDR3 DNA reads TGTGCCATCAGAGGAACGGGGGAAACTAGCGGGGGGAAGCGCTCCTACAATGAGCAGTTCTTC. V gene TRBV10-3 combines with J gene TRBJ2-1, with 12 nucleotides matching TRBD2. The CDR3 covers 21 residues. The V gene's germline CDR1 is ENHRY and CDR2 SYGVKD. V shed 6 bases and J 0 bases; nucleotides not matched to a gene: 18.

The chain couples TRBV6-5 to TRBJ1-1; no clear D. With 8 bases removed from V and 3 bases from J, the gap between germline ends came to 16 bases. In germline, CDR1 is MNHEY, CDR2 SVGAGI. CDR3 size: 14 residues. CDR3 coding DNA: TGTGCCAGCGCGGAGTTCTCCCATGACACTGAAGCTTTCTTT. Amino acids: CASAEFSHDTEAFF.

The V gene is TRBV15, the J gene TRBJ2-1; TRBD2 aligns across 11 bases. The germline V gene encodes CDR1 LNHNV and CDR2 YYDKDF (reference sequence). There are 19 residues in the CDR3. V lost 5 bases, J lost 12 bases, and 24 bases stayed unmatched. In DNA form, the CDR3 reads TGTGCCACCAGCGGACCCTCGACTAGCGGGAAGGGGAATAGGTATGGGCAGTTCTTC. It codes for CATSGPSTSGKGNRYGQFF.

Regarding this clone: A read error may produce the germline difference seen at one junction end. The same CDR3 arises from other DNA sequences in this sample as well. This chain uses TRBV28 with TRBJ1-2, with D possibly matching TRBD1 (5 bases). The CDR3 loop spans 14 amino acids. The germline CDR1 and CDR2 sequences are MDHEN and SYDVKM. The CDR3 is CASSFPLGPEGYTF. The DNA for the CDR3 is TGTGCCAGCAGTTTTCCTCTGGGGCCGGAGGGCTACACTTTC.

This chain joins TRBV28 and TRBJ2-7; D unresolved. In germline, CDR1 is MDHEN, CDR2 SYDVKM. This CDR3 is built from 13 residues. V was trimmed by 2 bases and J by 0 bases, leaving 5 bases between them. In nucleotides, the CDR3 is TGTGCCAGCAGTTTACTAGACTCCTACGAGCAGTACTTC. It is translated as CASSLLDSYEQYF.

This chain uses TRBV13 with TRBJ2-2; 8 nucleotides line up with TRBD2. Germline V gene data show CDR1 as PRHDT and CDR2 as FYEKMQ (reference sequence). The CDR3 covers 15 residues. V lost 2 bases and J lost 4; bases outside the gene matches: 3. This CDR3 is CASSLPGGTTGELFF. In DNA form, the CDR3 reads TGTGCCAGCAGCTTACCGGGAGGGACCACCGGGGAGCTGTTTTTT. Full variable domain (missing parts from reference TRBV13 and TRBJ2-2): AAGVIQSPRHLIKEKRETATLKCYPIPRHDTVYWYQQGPGQDPQFLISFYEKMQSDKGSIPDRFSAQQFSDYHSELNMSSLELGDSALYFCASSLPGGTTGELFFGEGSRLTVL.

The chain couples TRBV5-8 to TRBJ1-2; D uncertain. The V and J ends lost 0 bases and 2 bases respectively, with 8 bases between them. Germline CDR1 and CDR2: SGHTS and YDEGEE. The CDR3 consists of 14 residues. The CDR3 reads CASSLAPQNYGYTF. CDR3 in DNA: TGTGCCAGCAGCTTGGCCCCTCAGAACTATGGCTACACCTTC. Based on the CDR3 plus reference TRBV5-8 and TRBJ1-2, the full variable domain is EAGVTQSPTHLIKTRGQQATLRCSPISGHTSVYWYQQALGLGLQFLLWYDEGEERNRGNFPPRFSGRQFPNYSSELNVNALELEDSALYLCASSLAPQNYGYTFGSGTRLTVV.

The chain is built from TRBV19 and TRBJ1-1; 7 bases match TRBD1. From germline, CDR1 is LNHDA and CDR2 SQIVND (reference sequence). This CDR3 region has 15 residues. V shed 4 bases, J shed 1 base, and the junction held 6 bases outside the gene matches. The CDR3 nucleotides are TGTGCCAGTAGTACATGGAGGGACAGGAACACTGAAGCTTTCTTT. Translation: CASSTWRDRNTEAFF.

This chain connects TRBV5-8 to TRBJ2-1; D unclear. V was shortened by 6 bases and J by 5 bases, with 15 bases between the two germline ends. The CDR3 totals 14 residues. Germline CDR1 SGHTS, CDR2 YDEGEE. The CDR3 loop reads CASTDSPVNNEQFF. As DNA, the CDR3 is TGTGCCAGCACCGATTCCCCAGTCAACAATGAGCAGTTCTTC.